The 9 T cell receptor beta chains reported below all come from one sample, sequenced in a study of cytomegalovirus exposure and HLA in healthy donors. The PCR ran on 60 Vbeta and 13 Jbeta primers. The assay was immunoSEQ multiplex PCR, and TCRdb's table has in-frame clones only and misses some. Here the sample spans more than 150,000 clones, 80% to 85% being singletons. Material: PBMCs. The source of these receptors is a woman aged 25 to 39 in good health and CMV-seronegative.

The J gene is TRBJ1-1, the V gene TRBV6-5, with D maybe TRBD1 (6 bases). Trimming took 5 bases from V and 5 from J, leaving 15 bases between them. The CDR3 contains 14 residues. CDR1 and CDR2 (germline): MNHEY, SVGAGI. Here the CDR3 reads CASSPRGGRTEAFF. The DNA of the CDR3 is TGTGCCAGCAGTCCTCGGGGGGGGCGGACTGAAGCTTTCTTT.

This clone was observed a single time. This chain connects TRBV5-8 to TRBJ2-1; 14 bases fit TRBD2. Trimming removed 4 bases from V and 5 bases from J; junction bases left unmatched: 8. This CDR3 comprises 17 residues. Germline values: CDR1 SGHTS, CDR2 YDEGEE. CDR3 sequence reads: CASSQKGLAGVDNEQFF. As DNA, the CDR3 is TGTGCCAGCAGCCAGAAGGGACTAGCGGGGGTTGACAATGAGCAGTTCTTC. The full variable domain, completed using reference TRBV5-8 and TRBJ2-1, is EAGVTQSPTHLIKTRGQQATLRCSPISGHTSVYWYQQALGLGLQFLLWYDEGEERNRGNFPPRFSGRQFPNYSSELNVNALELEDSALYLCASSQKGLAGVDNEQFFGPGTRLTVL.

V is TRBV4-3 and J is TRBJ2-7, with TRBD1 matching over 10 bases. Germline V gene lookup returns CDR1 LGHNA and CDR2 YSLEER. The length of the CDR3 is 17 residues. Losses at the gene ends were 0 bases for V and 0 bases for J; bases not matched to a gene: 5. In nucleotides, the CDR3 is TGCGCCAGCAGCCAAGAAAGGACAGGGGGGCTCTCCTACGAGCAGTACTTC. Its translation is CASSQERTGGLSYEQYF.

The gene calls are TRBV5-1 and TRBJ1-1; D perhaps matches TRBD1 (6 bases). The V gene lost 3 bases and the J gene lost 1 base, with 10 bases spanning the gap. This CDR3 contains 14 residues. The germline CDR1 and CDR2 sequences are SGHRS and YFSETQ. The CDR3 DNA reads TGCGCCAGCAGCTCTACGACAGGGAACACTGAAGCTTTCTTT. Its translation: CASSSTTGNTEAFF.

The chain recombines TRBV2 with TRBJ2-1; 11 positions agree with TRBD2. V was pared by 4 bases and J by 4 bases, with 0 bases of the junction left unmatched. The CDR3 spans 14 residues. Germline CDR1 is SNHLY and CDR2 is FYNNEI. CDR3 in amino acids: CASSGTSGYNEQFF. The CDR3 bases are TGTGCCAGCAGTGGGACTAGCGGGTACAATGAGCAGTTCTTC.

The chain recombines TRBV27 with TRBJ1-6, with D possibly matching TRBD1 (5 bases). CDR3 size: 14 residues. V gave up 5 bases and J gave up 6 bases, with 11 bases separating them. CDR1 is MNHEY and CDR2 is SMNVEV in the germline V gene (reference sequence). The CDR3 sequence: CASSRQSSNSPLHF. DNA of the CDR3: TGTGCCAGCAGTCGACAGAGCTCTAATTCACCCCTCCACTTT.

V gene TRBV5-1 combines with J gene TRBJ1-6, with no clear D. V was clipped by 2 bases and J by 0 bases, with 6 bases between them. The CDR3 runs to 15 residues. CDR1 SGHRS and CDR2 YFSETQ come from the germline V gene. The CDR3 DNA reads as TGCGCCAGCAGCTTCGAGAGCTCCTATAATTCACCCCTCCACTTT. Translated: CASSFESSYNSPLHF.

The genes are TRBV7-2 and TRBJ1-2, with 9 bases lining up with TRBD1. The junction had 6 bases not matched to a gene; V was cut back by 0 bases and J by 1 base. The CDR3 totals 17 residues. Germline V gives CDR1 SGHTA, CDR2 FQGNSA. The CDR3 sequence: CASSLARTGVVNYGYTF. The CDR3 nucleotides read TGTGCCAGCAGCTTAGCCAGGACAGGGGTTGTTAACTATGGCTACACCTTC.

The J gene is TRBJ2-5, the V gene TRBV28; 9 nucleotides align to TRBD1. Germline loops: CDR1 MDHEN, CDR2 SYDVKM. Trimming cost V 4 bases and J 5 bases; bases outside gene matches: 20. CDR3 length equals 19 residues. The CDR3 DNA is TGTGCCAGCAGTTCCTCCTATCCGGGACAGGGTGTGATATGGGAGACCCAGTACTTC. Translated, it gives CASSSSYPGQGVIWETQYF.